The 16 T cell receptor beta chains in this list originate from one sample, sequenced in a study of T cells expressing NK-cell markers. One entry per CDR3 protein, without DNA, is what TCRdb gives after re-calling the 5' RACE reads. Its table records 150,000 or so distinct CDR3 sequences. Input material: blood T cells: a sorted CD56 or NKG2C T cell subset, CD4+ or CD8+ T cells, or bulk PBMC T cells (not recorded which). These receptors came from a woman in her 50s in good health.

The CDR3 protein is CASSQGTDRISYGYTF. The chain links TRBV4-1 to TRBJ1-2; there is no DNA to check the TCRdb D call of TRBD1. This CDR3 has 16 residues. The germline V gene encodes CDR1 MGHRA and CDR2 YSYEKL.

The genes are TRBV7-3 and TRBJ2-2; TCRdb picks TRBD1, but there is no DNA to check that call. The CDR3 spans 14 residues. Per germline, CDR1 SGHTA and CDR2 FQGTGA. CDR3 protein: CASSLGGGAGELFF.

V is TRBV13 and J is TRBJ2-1; the D gene TCRdb calls, TRBD1, cannot be checked with no DNA. The CDR3 contains 15 residues. CDR1 and CDR2 (germline): PRHDT, FYEKMQ (reference sequence). The CDR3 spells CASSTGQGAIIEQFF.

The chain couples TRBV7-9 to TRBJ2-7; absent DNA, TCRdb's TRBD1 call cannot be checked. This CDR3 is built from 15 residues. CDR1 is SEHNR and CDR2 is FQNEAQ in the germline V gene (reference sequence). The CDR3 spells CASSLLDRGLDEQYF. Looking up the rest from reference TRBV7-9 and TRBJ2-7 gives the full variable domain: DTGVSQNPRHKITKRGQNVTFRCDPISEHNRLYWYRQTLGQGPEFLTYFQNEAQLEKSRLLSDRFSAERPKGSFSTLEIQRTEQGDSAMYLCASSLLDRGLDEQYFGPGTRLTVT.

This CDR3 is CASSEATGLAKNIQYF. The chain recombines TRBV2 with TRBJ2-4; no DNA is available, so the TRBD1 call from TCRdb remains unchecked. Germline V gene lookup returns CDR1 SNHLY and CDR2 FYNNEI. The CDR3 extends over 16 amino acids.

V usage is TRBV6-5 and J usage is TRBJ1-1; no DNA is available, so the TRBD1 call from TCRdb remains unchecked. This CDR3 is built from 17 residues. Per germline, CDR1 MNHEY and CDR2 SVGAGI. CDR3 loop: CASSYSGARVPNTEAFF.

The chain combines TRBV11-3 with TRBJ2-1; TCRdb indicates TRBD2, and absent DNA this call remains unverified. Germline-derived CDR1 and CDR2 are SGHNT and YENEEA. CDR3 length equals 15 residues. The CDR3 here is CASSGRGTSGNEQFF.

V gene TRBV2 combines with J gene TRBJ2-7; TCRdb names TRBD1, which stays unverified in the absence of DNA. This CDR3 is built from 14 residues. Germline V gene lookup returns CDR1 SNHLY and CDR2 FYNNEI. This CDR3 is CASSRGARIYEQYF.

The rearrangement joins TRBV29-1 to TRBJ2-1; the TCRdb D gene call, TRBD2, has no DNA to confirm it. The CDR3 loop spans 14 amino acids. CDR1 and CDR2 from the germline V gene are SQVTM and ANQGSEA. CDR3 region: CSVPDSLPVNEQFF.

The J gene is TRBJ1-1, the V gene TRBV6-4. Germline assignment: CDR1 MRHNA and CDR2 SNTAGT. This CDR3 contains 11 residues. This chain's CDR3 is CASSDGVMAFF.

The chain has TRBV3-1 and TRBJ2-1; absent DNA, TCRdb's TRBD2 call cannot be checked. In germline, CDR1 is LGHDT, CDR2 YNNKEL (reference sequence). This CDR3 has 17 residues. CDR3 sequence reads: CASSQDPGLAGYNEQFF.

The chain is built from TRBV5-1 and TRBJ1-1. Germline V gene data show CDR1 as SGHRS and CDR2 as YFSETQ. This CDR3 is built from 16 residues. The CDR3 reads CASSSPVRGPHFEAFF.

This chain connects TRBV6-2 or TRBV6-3 to TRBJ2-1; the TRBD2 assignment by TCRdb is unverifiable without DNA. Germline assignment: CDR1 MNHEY and CDR2 SVGEGT. The CDR3 loop spans 18 amino acids. CDR3 in amino acids: CASSYETSGRSNYNEQFF.

The V call is TRBV12-3 or TRBV12-4, the J call TRBJ2-7; with no DNA, the TCRdb D assignment of TRBD1 cannot be verified. The CDR3 length is 14 residues. The CDR3 region is CASSGGTLFYEQYF.

V is TRBV19 and J is TRBJ2-1. This CDR3 contains 12 residues. CDR1 and CDR2 (germline): LNHDA, SQIVND (reference sequence). This CDR3 reads CASSIAGNEQFF.

The gene calls are TRBV24-1 and TRBJ2-5; TCRdb designates TRBD2, a call that cannot be tested without DNA. The CDR3 sequence is 15 residues long. Germline-derived CDR1 and CDR2 are KGHDR and SFDVKD. CDR3 amino acids: CATSDIVADQETQYF.